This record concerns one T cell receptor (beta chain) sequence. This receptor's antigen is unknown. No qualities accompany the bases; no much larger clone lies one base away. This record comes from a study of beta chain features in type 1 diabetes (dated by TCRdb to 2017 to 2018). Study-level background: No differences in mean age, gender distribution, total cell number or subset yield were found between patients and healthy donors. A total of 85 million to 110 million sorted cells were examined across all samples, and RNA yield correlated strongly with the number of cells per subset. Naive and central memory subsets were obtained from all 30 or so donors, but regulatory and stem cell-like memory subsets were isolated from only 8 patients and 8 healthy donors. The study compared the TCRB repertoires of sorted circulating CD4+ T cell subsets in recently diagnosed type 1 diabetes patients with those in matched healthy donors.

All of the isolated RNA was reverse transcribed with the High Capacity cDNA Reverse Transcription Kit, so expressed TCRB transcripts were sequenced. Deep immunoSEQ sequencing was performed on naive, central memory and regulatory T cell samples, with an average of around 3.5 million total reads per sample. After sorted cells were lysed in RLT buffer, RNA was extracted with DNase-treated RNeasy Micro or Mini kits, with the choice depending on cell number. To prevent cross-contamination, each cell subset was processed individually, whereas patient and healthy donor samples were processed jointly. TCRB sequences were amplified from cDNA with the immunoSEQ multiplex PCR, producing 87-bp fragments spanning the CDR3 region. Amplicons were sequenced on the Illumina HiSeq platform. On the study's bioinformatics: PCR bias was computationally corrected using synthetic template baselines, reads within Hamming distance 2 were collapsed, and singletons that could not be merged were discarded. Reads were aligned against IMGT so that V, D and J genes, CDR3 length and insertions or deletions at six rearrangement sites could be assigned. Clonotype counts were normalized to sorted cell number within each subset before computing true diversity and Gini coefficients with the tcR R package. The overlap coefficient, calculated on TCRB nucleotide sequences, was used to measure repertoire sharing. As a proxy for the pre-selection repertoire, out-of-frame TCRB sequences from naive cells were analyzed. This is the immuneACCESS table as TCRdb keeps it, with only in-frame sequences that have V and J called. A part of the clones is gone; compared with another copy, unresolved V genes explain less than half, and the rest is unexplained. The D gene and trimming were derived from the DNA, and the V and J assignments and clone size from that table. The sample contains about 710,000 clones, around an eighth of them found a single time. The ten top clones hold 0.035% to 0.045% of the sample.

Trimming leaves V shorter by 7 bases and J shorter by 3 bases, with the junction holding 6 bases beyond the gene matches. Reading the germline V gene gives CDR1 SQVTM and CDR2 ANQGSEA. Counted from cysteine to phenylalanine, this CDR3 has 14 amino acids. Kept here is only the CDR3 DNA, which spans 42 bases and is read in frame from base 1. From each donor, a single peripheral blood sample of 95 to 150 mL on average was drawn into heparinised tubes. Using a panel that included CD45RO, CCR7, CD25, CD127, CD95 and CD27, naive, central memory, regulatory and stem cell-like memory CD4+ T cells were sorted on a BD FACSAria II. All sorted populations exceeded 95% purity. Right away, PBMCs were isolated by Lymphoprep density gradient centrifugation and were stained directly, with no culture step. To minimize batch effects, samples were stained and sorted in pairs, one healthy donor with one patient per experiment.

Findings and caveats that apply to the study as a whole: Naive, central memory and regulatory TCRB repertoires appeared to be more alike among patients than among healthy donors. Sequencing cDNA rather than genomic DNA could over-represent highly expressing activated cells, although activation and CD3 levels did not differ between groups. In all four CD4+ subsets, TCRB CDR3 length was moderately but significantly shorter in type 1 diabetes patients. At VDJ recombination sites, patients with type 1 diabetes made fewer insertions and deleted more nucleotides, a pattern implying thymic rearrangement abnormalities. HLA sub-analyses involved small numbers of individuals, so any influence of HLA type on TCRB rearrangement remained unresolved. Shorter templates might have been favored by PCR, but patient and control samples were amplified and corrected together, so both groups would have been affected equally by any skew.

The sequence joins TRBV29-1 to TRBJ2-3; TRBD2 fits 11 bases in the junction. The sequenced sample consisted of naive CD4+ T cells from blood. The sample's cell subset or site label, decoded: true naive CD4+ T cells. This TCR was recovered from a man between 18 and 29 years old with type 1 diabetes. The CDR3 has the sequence CSALRLAGTDTQYF. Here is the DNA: TGCAGCGCTCTACGACTAGCGGGGACAGATACGCAGTATTTT.